The rows below give T cell receptor beta chains drawn from one sample of a study of CD8 T cells in ankylosing spondylitis. From the 5' RACE reads, TCRdb called clonotypes with MiXCR, one entry per CDR3 protein. The sample has fewer than 750,000 distinct CDR3 sequences; roughly 20% are singletons. The sample was blood, either unsorted or a sorted T cell fraction (not recorded which). The receptors derive from a male donor with ankylosing spondylitis. The CDR3 runs from the conserved cysteine through the conserved F or W. A D gene is named only where the DNA matches it firmly. Expanded clones are given a class, and other clones once, few, many or no size at all.

v_gene: TRBV28; abundance: few; d_gene: .; j_gene: TRBJ1-5; len: 16; CDR3nt: TGTGCCAGCAGTTCCCCACGAGGGGGGGGGCAGTTGCTCCAGCATTTT; CDR3aa: CASSSPRGGGQLLQHF
v_gene: TRBV2; abundance: .; d_gene: .; j_gene: TRBJ2-3; len: 12; CDR3nt: TGTGCCAGCAGTACTCGACAAGATACGCAGTATTTT; CDR3aa: CASSTRQDTQYF
v_gene: TRBV5-1; abundance: .; d_gene: TRBD1; j_gene: TRBJ1-1; len: 16; CDR3nt: TGCGCCAGCAGCGAAGGACAGGGTAACCTGAACACTGAAGCTTTCTTT; CDR3aa: CASSEGQGNLNTEAFF
v_gene: TRBV11-2; abundance: .; d_gene: TRBD2; j_gene: TRBJ2-1; len: 18; CDR3nt: TGTGCCAGCAGCTTAAGTCTCTTGGCTAGCGGGGGTGACAATGAGCAGTTCTTC; CDR3aa: CASSLSLLASGGDNEQFF
v_gene: TRBV4-3; abundance: few; d_gene: TRBD2; j_gene: TRBJ2-1; len: 19; CDR3nt: TGCGCCAGCAGCCAAGATGCCCCTCTAGCGGGAGGCTCCTACAATGAGCAGTTCTTC; CDR3aa: CASSQDAPLAGGSYNEQFF
v_gene: TRBV7-8; abundance: .; d_gene: .; j_gene: TRBJ2-2; len: 15; CDR3nt: TGTGCCAGCAGCTTAGAGTGGACCAACACCGGGGAGCTGTTTTTT; CDR3aa: CASSLEWTNTGELFF
v_gene: TRBV7-2; abundance: .; d_gene: TRBD1; j_gene: TRBJ1-2; len: 17; CDR3nt: TGTGCCAGCAGCTTCCCCGGCCGGGACAGGGACAACTATGGCTACACCTTC; CDR3aa: CASSFPGRDRDNYGYTF
v_gene: TRBV5-1; abundance: few; d_gene: .; j_gene: TRBJ2-2; len: 16; CDR3nt: TGCGCCAGCAGCTTCGTTGGGGGCTTGAACACCGGGGAGCTGTTTTTT; CDR3aa: CASSFVGGLNTGELFF
v_gene: TRBV20-1; abundance: few; d_gene: .; j_gene: TRBJ2-3; len: 15; CDR3nt: TGCAGTGCTAGAGATTTCGCGGGCGCCACAGATACGCAGTATTTT; CDR3aa: CSARDFAGATDTQYF
v_gene: TRBV30; abundance: .; d_gene: .; j_gene: TRBJ1-4; len: 14; CDR3nt: TGTGCCTGGAGTGTCTCCGGGAGGGATGAAAAACTGTTTTTT; CDR3aa: CAWSVSGRDEKLFF
v_gene: TRBV15; abundance: few; d_gene: TRBD1; j_gene: TRBJ2-2; len: 16; CDR3nt: TGTGCCACCAGCAGCTCCCAGGGGGCGGTCACCGGGGAGCTGTTTTTT; CDR3aa: CATSSSQGAVTGELFF
v_gene: TRBV5-6; abundance: .; d_gene: TRBD2; j_gene: TRBJ2-7; len: 18; CDR3nt: TGTGCCAGCAGCTTGGGGGGGTCTAGCGGGAGACTTCCCTACGAGCAGTACTTC; CDR3aa: CASSLGGSSGRLPYEQYF
v_gene: TRBV12-3/TRBV12-4; abundance: few; d_gene: .; j_gene: TRBJ1-1; len: 14; CDR3nt: TGTGCCAGCACCGTACTCGGGGGAGCCGCTGAAGCTTTCTTT; CDR3aa: CASTVLGGAAEAFF
v_gene: TRBV6-5; abundance: few; d_gene: .; j_gene: TRBJ1-1; len: 11; CDR3nt: TGTGCCAGCAGAGGTGGGCCTGAAGCTTTCTTT; CDR3aa: CASRGGPEAFF
v_gene: TRBV18; abundance: .; d_gene: TRBD1; j_gene: TRBJ1-4; len: 16; CDR3nt: TGTGCCAGCTCACCCAACGCGGGACAGATAAATGAAAAACTGTTTTTT; CDR3aa: CASSPNAGQINEKLFF
v_gene: TRBV10-3; abundance: few; d_gene: .; j_gene: TRBJ2-1; len: 14; CDR3nt: TGTGCCATACAGGACTACCCAGCGGACGGTGAGCAGTTCTTC; CDR3aa: CAIQDYPADGEQFF
v_gene: TRBV20-1; abundance: .; d_gene: .; j_gene: TRBJ1-1; len: 14; CDR3nt: TGCAGTGCTAGAGAGGGGACGCTGGGCACTGAAGCTTTCTTT; CDR3aa: CSAREGTLGTEAFF
v_gene: TRBV7-6; abundance: .; d_gene: TRBD2; j_gene: TRBJ2-5; len: 16; CDR3nt: TGTGCCAGCAGCCTAACCGGGACTATGGTCGGAGAGACCCAGTACTTC; CDR3aa: CASSLTGTMVGETQYF
v_gene: TRBV12-3/TRBV12-4; abundance: many; d_gene: .; j_gene: TRBJ1-5; len: 15; CDR3nt: TGTGCCAGCAGTTTAGGGGGGTCTGACAATCAGCCCCAGCATTTT; CDR3aa: CASSLGGSDNQPQHF
v_gene: TRBV3-1; abundance: .; d_gene: TRBD2; j_gene: TRBJ2-5; len: 18; CDR3nt: TGTGCCAGCAGCTCCAATACACCGGGACTAGCGGGAGGGGAGACCCAGTACTTC; CDR3aa: CASSSNTPGLAGGETQYF
v_gene: TRBV29-1; abundance: few; d_gene: TRBD1; j_gene: TRBJ1-1; len: 12; CDR3nt: TGCAGCGTCCTGGACAGGGGGTATCAAGCTTTCTTT; CDR3aa: CSVLDRGYQAFF
v_gene: TRBV5-5; abundance: few; d_gene: .; j_gene: TRBJ1-1; len: 14; CDR3nt: TGTGCCAGTCTGACGGGGGCAGATGGCACTGAAGCTTTCTTT; CDR3aa: CASLTGADGTEAFF
v_gene: TRBV5-1; abundance: .; d_gene: TRBD2; j_gene: TRBJ2-1; len: 16; CDR3nt: TGCGCCAGCAGCATAACCGGGACTAGCGGGACGGTGGAGCAGTTCTTC; CDR3aa: CASSITGTSGTVEQFF
v_gene: TRBV18; abundance: few; d_gene: .; j_gene: TRBJ2-3; len: 14; CDR3nt: TGTGCCAGCTCACCCACAGGGAACACAGATACGCAGTATTTT; CDR3aa: CASSPTGNTDTQYF
v_gene: TRBV29-1; abundance: .; d_gene: .; j_gene: TRBJ2-2; len: 14; CDR3nt: TGCAGCGTTCCCGGTTTAACGAACACCGGGGAGCTGTTTTTT; CDR3aa: CSVPGLTNTGELFF
v_gene: TRBV6-1; abundance: few; d_gene: .; j_gene: TRBJ2-1; len: 14; CDR3nt: TGTGCCAGCACTCGGGAAGGACCCTACAATGAGCAGTTCTTC; CDR3aa: CASTREGPYNEQFF
v_gene: TRBV4-1; abundance: few; d_gene: .; j_gene: TRBJ1-2; len: 13; CDR3nt: TGCGCCAGCAGCTGGAGACGGGAAGGAGGCTACACCTTC; CDR3aa: CASSWRREGGYTF
v_gene: TRBV18; abundance: .; d_gene: .; j_gene: TRBJ2-3; len: 15; CDR3nt: TGTGCCAGCTCACCAATGGCGGGTCTTGGAGATACGCAGTATTTT; CDR3aa: CASSPMAGLGDTQYF
v_gene: TRBV10-3; abundance: .; d_gene: TRBD2; j_gene: TRBJ2-1; len: 13; CDR3nt: TGTGCCATCCGGACTAGCGGGGGCAATGAGCAGTTCTTC; CDR3aa: CAIRTSGGNEQFF
v_gene: TRBV3-1; abundance: .; d_gene: .; j_gene: TRBJ1-5; len: 15; CDR3nt: TGTGCCAGCAGCCTCACCGACGGCCCCAATCAGCCCCAGCATTTT; CDR3aa: CASSLTDGPNQPQHF
v_gene: TRBV20-1; abundance: .; d_gene: .; j_gene: TRBJ2-7; len: 13; CDR3nt: TGCAGTGCTAGAGGGCAAGGATCCTACGAGCAGTACTTC; CDR3aa: CSARGQGSYEQYF
v_gene: TRBV20-1; abundance: few; d_gene: TRBD1; j_gene: TRBJ2-2; len: 14; CDR3nt: TGCAGTGCCATCGGACAGGGAAACACCGGGGAGCTGTTTTTT; CDR3aa: CSAIGQGNTGELFF
v_gene: TRBV12-3/TRBV12-4; abundance: .; d_gene: .; j_gene: TRBJ1-1; len: 15; CDR3nt: TGTGCCAGCAGTCCCCGGCAGGGCGGGAGCACTGAAGCTTTCTTT; CDR3aa: CASSPRQGGSTEAFF
v_gene: TRBV12-3/TRBV12-4; abundance: few; d_gene: .; j_gene: TRBJ1-5; len: 14; CDR3nt: TGTGCCAGCAGTTGGAAGACAGAAAATCAGCCCCAGCATTTT; CDR3aa: CASSWKTENQPQHF
v_gene: TRBV25-1; abundance: .; d_gene: .; j_gene: TRBJ2-7; len: 12; CDR3nt: TGTGCCAGCAATTACGGGTCCTACGAGCAGTACTTC; CDR3aa: CASNYGSYEQYF
v_gene: TRBV29-1; abundance: .; d_gene: .; j_gene: TRBJ2-2; len: 15; CDR3nt: TGCAGCGTTGAAGATCCGGCCATGGTCCCCGGGGAGCTGTTTTTT; CDR3aa: CSVEDPAMVPGELFF
v_gene: TRBV10-3; abundance: once; d_gene: TRBD1; j_gene: TRBJ2-3; len: 18; CDR3nt: TGTGCCATCAGTGAGGGGACAGGGGCAATTTCGAGGACAGATACGCAGTATTTT; CDR3aa: CAISEGTGAISRTDTQYF
v_gene: TRBV20-1; abundance: few; d_gene: .; j_gene: TRBJ1-2; len: 14; CDR3nt: TGCAGTGCCAGCCTGGCAGGGGCGACGGGCGGCTACACCTTC; CDR3aa: CSASLAGATGGYTF
v_gene: TRBV20-1; abundance: .; d_gene: .; j_gene: TRBJ2-7; len: 15; CDR3nt: TGCAGTGCTATTAAGTCCGGGACTTTCTCCTACGAGCAGTACTTC; CDR3aa: CSAIKSGTFSYEQYF
v_gene: TRBV10-2; abundance: .; d_gene: .; j_gene: TRBJ1-3; len: 15; CDR3nt: TGCGCCAGCAGCGGAGAGTCACTCTCTGGAAACACCATATATTTT; CDR3aa: CASSGESLSGNTIYF
v_gene: TRBV7-8; abundance: few; d_gene: .; j_gene: TRBJ2-1; len: 14; CDR3nt: TGTGCCAGCAGCTATGGGGGCTCCTACAATGAGCAGTTCTTC; CDR3aa: CASSYGGSYNEQFF
v_gene: TRBV7-2; abundance: few; d_gene: .; j_gene: TRBJ2-3; len: 13; CDR3nt: TGTGCCAGCAGCCTTCCATTCACAGATACGCAGTATTTT; CDR3aa: CASSLPFTDTQYF
v_gene: TRBV7-6; abundance: once; d_gene: .; j_gene: TRBJ2-7; len: 16; CDR3nt: TGTGCCAGCAGCTTAAAGCCTGGCGGAGGGATAAGCGAGCAGTACTTC; CDR3aa: CASSLKPGGGISEQYF
v_gene: TRBV6-1; abundance: .; d_gene: .; j_gene: TRBJ1-5; len: 14; CDR3nt: TGTGCCAGCAAGGGGGGCGGAGGCAATCAGCCCCAGCATTTT; CDR3aa: CASKGGGGNQPQHF
v_gene: TRBV10-1; abundance: .; d_gene: TRBD1; j_gene: TRBJ2-7; len: 17; CDR3nt: TGCGCCAGCAGTGAGTCCGGGGGGACAGGGGGCACCTACGAGCAGTACTTC; CDR3aa: CASSESGGTGGTYEQYF
v_gene: TRBV14; abundance: few; d_gene: .; j_gene: TRBJ2-7; len: 13; CDR3nt: TGTGCCAGCAGCCAATACTCTGGGAACGAGCAGTACTTC; CDR3aa: CASSQYSGNEQYF
v_gene: TRBV5-1; abundance: .; d_gene: .; j_gene: TRBJ1-4; len: 14; CDR3nt: TGCGCCAGCAGCCCCGGGGGGACGGATGAAAAACTGTTTTTT; CDR3aa: CASSPGGTDEKLFF
v_gene: TRBV12-3/TRBV12-4; abundance: few; d_gene: .; j_gene: TRBJ1-1; len: 13; CDR3nt: TGTGCCACTAGAAAGCAGGGCAGTCGTGAAGCTTTCTTT; CDR3aa: CATRKQGSREAFF
v_gene: TRBV7-2; abundance: few; d_gene: .; j_gene: TRBJ1-1; len: 11; CDR3nt: TGTGCCAGCAGCCCAGTTAATGAAGCTTTCTTT; CDR3aa: CASSPVNEAFF
v_gene: TRBV20-1; abundance: .; d_gene: .; j_gene: TRBJ2-1; len: 13; CDR3nt: TGCAGTGCCACAGGGAGCTCCTACAATGAGCAGTTCTTC; CDR3aa: CSATGSSYNEQFF